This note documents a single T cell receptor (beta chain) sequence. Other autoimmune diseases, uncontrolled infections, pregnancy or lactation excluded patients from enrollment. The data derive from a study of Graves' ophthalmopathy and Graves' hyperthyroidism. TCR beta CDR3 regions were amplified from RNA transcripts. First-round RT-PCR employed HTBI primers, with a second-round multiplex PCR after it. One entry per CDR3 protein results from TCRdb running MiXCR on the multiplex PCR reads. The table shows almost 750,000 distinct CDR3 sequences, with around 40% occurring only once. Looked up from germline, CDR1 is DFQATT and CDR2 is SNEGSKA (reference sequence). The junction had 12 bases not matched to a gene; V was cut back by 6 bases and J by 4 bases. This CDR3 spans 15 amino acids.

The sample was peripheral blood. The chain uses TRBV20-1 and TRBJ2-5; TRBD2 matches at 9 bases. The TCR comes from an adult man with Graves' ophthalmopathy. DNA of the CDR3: TGCAGTGCCGAATCTTCCGGGACTAGCTCAGAGACCCAGTACTTC. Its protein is CSAESSGTSSETQYF.